This TCR beta chain stems from a study of T-cell memory formation after mild COVID-19. For the study at large: TCR clustering was largely donor specific. General study findings and limits: CD4/CD8 balance held among clones contracting day 15 to 85, and later expanders leaned CD4+. Detection of some responders pre-infection suggested pre-existing cross-reactive memory T cells participated.

About this clonotype: What it binds is not known.

TCRdb independently ran MiXCR on the 5' RACE reads; one entry per CDR3 protein. Among approximately 450,000 distinct CDR3 sequences listed, 18% were seen once. The CDR3 is 13 residues long. Trimming at V came to 6 bases and at J to 5 bases, leaving 8 bases not matched to a gene. Germline values: CDR1 SQVTM, CDR2 ANQGSEA. The rearrangement joins TRBV29-1 to TRBJ2-7, with 9 bases lining up with TRBD1. The receptor comes from an adult woman who had mild COVID-19 (a few samples of this study predate the infection). Cell type and time point are not known. The material sequenced was PBMCs or a T cell subset sorted from them (not recorded which). In DNA form, the CDR3 reads TGCAGCGTGGGATCCGGGACAGGGAACGAGCAGTACTTC. This sequence encodes CSVGSGTGNEQYF.